Below are 5 T cell receptor beta chains sequenced from a single sample in a study of tumor and adjacent non-tumor tissue in lung cancer. Three rounds of nested PCR, following a modified ARM-PCR protocol, produced the TCRbeta library. MiXCR was run by TCRdb on the multiplex PCR reads, yielding one entry per CDR3 protein. The sample includes about 75,000 distinct CDR3 sequences, under 80% of them seen just once. This sample's RNA came from whole unsorted tissue. What was sequenced was lung tumor tissue. These TCRs come from a woman aged 45-59 years with non-small cell lung cancer.

On this clonotype: One end of the junction is discordant with germline, which a read error may explain. The chain recombines TRBV4-2 with TRBJ2-7; 7 bases fit TRBD2. The CDR3 totals 15 residues. Germline V gene sequence: CDR1 LGHNA, CDR2 YNFKEQ. CDR3 sequence reads: CASSHDARGSFEQYF. As DNA, the CDR3 is TGTGCCAGCAGCCATGATGCTCGCGGGAGTTTCGAGCAGTATTTC.

Notes on this clonotype: A read error may produce the germline difference seen at one junction end. This chain connects TRBV12-3 or TRBV12-4 to TRBJ2-7; 8 nucleotides line up with TRBD1. The CDR3 consists of 14 residues. The DNA for the CDR3 is TGTGCCAACAGTTTCCCGGACAGGGTAAACGAGCATTACTTC. It yields the protein CANSFPDRVNEHYF.

This clonotype is a singleton in its sample. The junction shows a germline mismatch at one end, possibly a read error. The genes are TRBV6-2 or TRBV6-3 and TRBJ2-1, with a tentative D call TRBD1 (5 bases). The CDR3 is 15 residues long. In germline, CDR1 is MNHEY, CDR2 SVGEGT. The CDR3 DNA reads as TGTGTCAGCAGGCGGACCCTCACGTGGGGCAATGAGCAGTTCTTT. Its protein product is CVSRRTLTWGNEQFF.

The CDR3 nucleotides are TGTGCCACCGAGATCGGGACAGGGGATCAGCCCCAGTATTTT. Its protein is CATEIGTGDQPQYF. V gene TRBV7-9 combines with J gene TRBJ1-5; 10 bases are a match to TRBD1. Gene TRBJ2-3 matches the end of the DNA better, so the J call may be wrong. The germline CDR1 and CDR2 sequences are SEHNR and FQNEAQ (reference sequence). This CDR3 comprises 14 residues.

With respect to this clonotype: A much larger clone differs from this one at a single base, so this may be a read error. The chain uses TRBV7-9 and TRBJ2-2; D is uncertain. The germline gives CDR1 SEHNR, CDR2 FQNEAQ (reference sequence). The CDR3 is made up of 13 amino acids. Trimming took off 5 bases at V and 5 bases at J, with 9 bases between the two ends. The CDR3 region is CASSAQETGELFF. CDR3 bases: TGTGCCAGCAGCGCTCAGGAGACCGGGGAGCTGTTTTTT.